These T cell receptor beta chains were read from a single sample in a study of human T cells and chemical hapten exposure. MiXCR was run by TCRdb on the RACE reads, yielding one entry per CDR3 protein. The sample carries about 82,000 distinct CDR3 sequences, over 10% recorded once. The material was whole blood, obtained in connection with sensitization to the hapten diphenylcyclopropenone (DPC). The receptors here all came from a woman aged 45-65 years with alopecia areata. Some clones in this sample may be carry-over from other donors' samples. The CDR3 runs from the conserved cysteine through the conserved F or W. A D gene is named only where the DNA matches it firmly. Part of the rows lack a size; the others show once, few, many or a class for expanded clones.

cdr3_aa: CASSYSWQPNQPQHF
cdr3_nt: TGTGCCAGCAGTTACTCGTGGCAGCCCAATCAGCCCCAGCATTTT
j_call: TRBJ1-5
v_call: TRBV6-2/TRBV6-3
clone_size: many
d_call: NA

cdr3_aa: CATGLEYYEQYF
cdr3_nt: TGTGCCACGGGACTAGAATACTACGAGCAGTACTTC
j_call: TRBJ2-7
v_call: TRBV10-3
clone_size: NA
d_call: TRBD2

cdr3_aa: CASSSNLLAGSEQFF
cdr3_nt: TGTGCCAGCAGCTCGAACTTACTAGCGGGGAGCGAGCAGTTCTTC
j_call: TRBJ2-1
v_call: TRBV7-2
clone_size: many
d_call: TRBD2

cdr3_aa: CASSGFGTSGNNEQFF
cdr3_nt: TGTGCCAGCAGTGGATTCGGGACTAGCGGAAACAATGAGCAGTTCTTC
j_call: TRBJ2-1
v_call: TRBV12-3/TRBV12-4
clone_size: few
d_call: TRBD2

cdr3_aa: CASSQICGITDTQYF
cdr3_nt: TGCGCCAGCAGTCAAATCTGCGGGATCACAGATACGCAGTATTTT
j_call: TRBJ2-3
v_call: TRBV23-1
clone_size: NA
d_call: NA

cdr3_aa: CASSTWGRSEQYF
cdr3_nt: TGTGCCAGCAGCACTTGGGGACGGAGCGAGCAGTACTTC
j_call: TRBJ2-7
v_call: TRBV5-4
clone_size: NA
d_call: NA

cdr3_aa: CASSLWGAAGQPQHF
cdr3_nt: TGTGCCAGCAGCCTGTGGGGGGCGGCGGGGCAGCCCCAGCATTTT
j_call: TRBJ1-5
v_call: TRBV7-2
clone_size: few
d_call: NA

cdr3_aa: CASSPTTNSPLHF
cdr3_nt: TGTGCCAGCAGTCCAACGACGAATTCACCCCTCCACTTT
j_call: TRBJ1-6
v_call: TRBV7-9
clone_size: NA
d_call: NA

cdr3_aa: CARSKFGTGGSEQYF
cdr3_nt: TGTGCCCGCTCGAAATTCGGGACAGGGGGAAGCGAGCAGTACTTC
j_call: TRBJ2-7
v_call: TRBV2
clone_size: many
d_call: TRBD1

cdr3_aa: CSARDYRGTSEAFF
cdr3_nt: TGCAGTGCTAGAGATTATAGAGGGACCAGTGAAGCTTTCTTT
j_call: TRBJ1-1
v_call: TRBV20-1
clone_size: many
d_call: NA

cdr3_aa: CASSLDVGELFF
cdr3_nt: TGTGCCAGCAGCTTAGACGTCGGGGAGCTGTTTTTT
j_call: TRBJ2-2
v_call: TRBV11-2
clone_size: many
d_call: NA

cdr3_aa: CAIRTIRSELASTDTQYF
cdr3_nt: TGTGCCATCAGAACAATCCGCTCGGAGTTGGCAAGCACAGATACGCAGTATTTT
j_call: TRBJ2-3
v_call: TRBV10-3
clone_size: many
d_call: NA

cdr3_aa: CASSDSLAGVQFF
cdr3_nt: TGTGCCAGCAGTGATTCGCTAGCGGGGGTTCAGTTCTTC
j_call: TRBJ2-1
v_call: TRBV6-1
clone_size: many
d_call: TRBD2

cdr3_aa: CAISESIIDRVKAGELFF
cdr3_nt: TGTGCCATCAGTGAGTCGATCATTGACAGGGTGAAAGCCGGGGAGCTGTTTTTT
j_call: TRBJ2-2
v_call: TRBV10-3
clone_size: NA
d_call: TRBD1

cdr3_aa: CASSYFQGSGANVLTF
cdr3_nt: TGTGCCAGCAGTTACTTCCAGGGCTCTGGGGCCAACGTCCTGACTTTC
j_call: TRBJ2-6
v_call: TRBV6-5
clone_size: NA
d_call: NA

cdr3_aa: CASSFDRGPGANVLTF
cdr3_nt: TGTGCCAGCAGCTTTGACAGGGGACCTGGGGCCAACGTCCTGACTTTC
j_call: TRBJ2-6
v_call: TRBV5-4
clone_size: few
d_call: TRBD1

cdr3_aa: CASSLSGTGKGEQYF
cdr3_nt: TGTGCCAGCAGTTTATCGGGGACAGGGAAAGGCGAGCAGTACTTC
j_call: TRBJ2-7
v_call: TRBV27
clone_size: many
d_call: TRBD1

cdr3_aa: CASSLPPGETQYF
cdr3_nt: TGTGCCAGCAGTTTACCCCCCGGTGAGACCCAGTACTTC
j_call: TRBJ2-5
v_call: TRBV28
clone_size: NA
d_call: NA

cdr3_aa: CASSLLQHTGELFF
cdr3_nt: TGTGCCAGCAGTTTATTACAGCACACCGGGGAGCTGTTTTTT
j_call: TRBJ2-2
v_call: TRBV12-3/TRBV12-4
clone_size: many
d_call: NA

cdr3_aa: CASSPRQGAGTEAFF
cdr3_nt: TGTGCCAGCAGCCCTAGACAGGGGGCAGGCACTGAAGCTTTCTTT
j_call: TRBJ1-1
v_call: TRBV7-9
clone_size: NA
d_call: TRBD1

cdr3_aa: CASSKRETADTQYF
cdr3_nt: TGTGCCAGCTCAAAGCGGGAGACGGCAGATACGCAGTATTTT
j_call: TRBJ2-3
v_call: TRBV7-9
clone_size: many
d_call: TRBD2

cdr3_aa: CASSQSLDRSTDTQYF
cdr3_nt: TGTGCCAGCAGCCAATCCCTGGACAGAAGCACAGATACGCAGTATTTT
j_call: TRBJ2-3
v_call: TRBV6-1
clone_size: many
d_call: NA

cdr3_aa: CASSHLDSHAEQFF
cdr3_nt: TGTGCCAGCAGCCACCTGGACAGCCACGCTGAGCAGTTCTTC
j_call: TRBJ2-1
v_call: TRBV4-2
clone_size: many
d_call: NA

cdr3_aa: CASSRRFLPDTQYF
cdr3_nt: TGTGCCAGCAGCCGCCGATTCCTTCCCGATACGCAGTATTTT
j_call: TRBJ2-3
v_call: TRBV14
clone_size: NA
d_call: NA

cdr3_aa: CASSLTGESYNSPLHF
cdr3_nt: TGTGCCAGTTCATTAACAGGGGAATCCTATAATTCACCCCTCCACTTT
j_call: TRBJ1-6
v_call: TRBV11-2
clone_size: few
d_call: TRBD1

cdr3_aa: CSVEGTSGRREQYF
cdr3_nt: TGCAGCGTTGAAGGTACTAGCGGGAGACGCGAGCAGTACTTC
j_call: TRBJ2-7
v_call: TRBV29-1
clone_size: NA
d_call: TRBD2

cdr3_aa: CASSIGRAQETQYF
cdr3_nt: TGTGCCAGTAGTATCGGCAGGGCCCAAGAGACCCAGTACTTC
j_call: TRBJ2-5
v_call: TRBV19
clone_size: NA
d_call: NA

cdr3_aa: CASSLAIRETQYF
cdr3_nt: TGCGCCAGCAGCTTGGCTATCCGAGAGACCCAGTACTTC
j_call: TRBJ2-5
v_call: TRBV5-1
clone_size: NA
d_call: NA

cdr3_aa: CASSLTVSSNQPQHF
cdr3_nt: TGTGCCAGCAGTTTGACGGTATCGAGCAATCAGCCCCAGCATTTT
j_call: TRBJ1-5
v_call: TRBV28
clone_size: many
d_call: NA

cdr3_aa: CASSRSQGVPRAFF
cdr3_nt: TGTGCCAGCAGCCGTTCACAGGGGGTACCCCGAGCTTTCTTT
j_call: TRBJ1-1
v_call: TRBV3-1
clone_size: many
d_call: TRBD1

cdr3_aa: CASSETGRGGYNEQFF
cdr3_nt: TGCGCCAGCAGTGAGACGGGGCGGGGCGGATACAATGAGCAGTTCTTC
j_call: TRBJ2-1
v_call: TRBV10-2
clone_size: NA
d_call: NA

cdr3_aa: CASSEGTGELFF
cdr3_nt: TGCGCCAGCAGTGAAGGCACCGGGGAGCTGTTTTTT
j_call: TRBJ2-2
v_call: TRBV10-2
clone_size: few
d_call: NA

cdr3_aa: CASSDSLHWNTEAFF
cdr3_nt: TGTGCCAGCTCCGACAGCTTACATTGGAACACTGAAGCTTTCTTT
j_call: TRBJ1-1
v_call: TRBV18
clone_size: many
d_call: NA

cdr3_aa: CASRATSGSIREYNEQFF
cdr3_nt: TGTGCCAGCAGGGCGACTAGCGGGAGTATCAGGGAGTACAATGAGCAGTTCTTC
j_call: TRBJ2-1
v_call: TRBV25-1
clone_size: NA
d_call: TRBD2

cdr3_aa: CAISESLETQYF
cdr3_nt: TGTGCCATCAGTGAGTCGTTAGAGACCCAGTACTTC
j_call: TRBJ2-5
v_call: TRBV10-3
clone_size: few
d_call: NA

cdr3_aa: CASSLEVGQVAQYF
cdr3_nt: TGTGCCAGCAGCTTGGAAGTGGGTCAAGTGGCCCAGTACTTC
j_call: TRBJ2-5
v_call: TRBV5-5
clone_size: few
d_call: NA

cdr3_aa: CSAHLAGAEEQYF
cdr3_nt: TGCAGTGCTCACCTAGCGGGAGCGGAGGAGCAGTACTTC
j_call: TRBJ2-7
v_call: TRBV20-1
clone_size: many
d_call: TRBD2

cdr3_aa: CASSLVPPPHENEQFF
cdr3_nt: TGTGCCAGCAGCTTAGTCCCGCCCCCCCATGAGAATGAGCAGTTCTTC
j_call: TRBJ2-1
v_call: TRBV7-2
clone_size: NA
d_call: NA

cdr3_aa: CASNSWGRTYEQYF
cdr3_nt: TGTGCCAGCAATTCTTGGGGGAGGACCTACGAGCAGTACTTC
j_call: TRBJ2-7
v_call: TRBV12-3/TRBV12-4
clone_size: many
d_call: NA

cdr3_aa: CSVGTSGSYEQYF
cdr3_nt: TGCAGCGTTGGGACTAGCGGGAGCTACGAGCAGTACTTC
j_call: TRBJ2-7
v_call: TRBV29-1
clone_size: many
d_call: TRBD2

cdr3_aa: CASSPLSAPTDTQYF
cdr3_nt: TGTGCCAGCAGCCCATTGTCGGCACCCACAGATACGCAGTATTTT
j_call: TRBJ2-3
v_call: TRBV6-5
clone_size: few
d_call: NA

cdr3_aa: CSARGDRPMNTEAFF
cdr3_nt: TGCAGTGCTAGAGGGGACAGGCCGATGAACACTGAAGCTTTCTTT
j_call: TRBJ1-1
v_call: TRBV20-1
clone_size: many
d_call: TRBD1

cdr3_aa: CASRDRRVAGELFF
cdr3_nt: TGTGCCAGTAGGGACCGGAGGGTTGCAGGGGAGCTGTTTTTT
j_call: TRBJ2-2
v_call: TRBV19
clone_size: NA
d_call: NA

cdr3_aa: CAITRDSSYEQYF
cdr3_nt: TGTGCCATCACCCGGGACAGCTCCTACGAGCAGTACTTC
j_call: TRBJ2-7
v_call: TRBV10-3
clone_size: many
d_call: TRBD1

cdr3_aa: CASSEGLLALMETQYF
cdr3_nt: TGTGCCAGCAGTGAAGGGCTACTAGCTTTGATGGAGACCCAGTACTTC
j_call: TRBJ2-5
v_call: TRBV6-1
clone_size: few
d_call: NA

cdr3_aa: CASRLDRGIPYEQYF
cdr3_nt: TGTGCCAGCAGGCTCGACAGGGGGATTCCCTACGAGCAGTACTTC
j_call: TRBJ2-7
v_call: TRBV2
clone_size: NA
d_call: TRBD1

cdr3_aa: CSASAHGRDEQFF
cdr3_nt: TGCAGTGCAAGTGCTCACGGGAGAGATGAGCAGTTCTTC
j_call: TRBJ2-1
v_call: TRBV20-1
clone_size: few
d_call: NA

cdr3_aa: CASSVGTSGIYEQYF
cdr3_nt: TGTGCCAGCAGCGTAGGAACTAGCGGGATCTACGAGCAGTACTTC
j_call: TRBJ2-7
v_call: TRBV9
clone_size: NA
d_call: TRBD2

cdr3_aa: CSVKLNTEAFF
cdr3_nt: TGCAGCGTAAAATTGAACACTGAAGCTTTCTTT
j_call: TRBJ1-1
v_call: TRBV29-1
clone_size: many
d_call: NA

cdr3_aa: CSISSLLNTGELFF
cdr3_nt: TGCAGCATTTCGAGCCTCTTGAACACCGGGGAGCTGTTTTTT
j_call: TRBJ2-2
v_call: TRBV29-1
clone_size: NA
d_call: NA

cdr3_aa: CASSVNRDRGNTEAFF
cdr3_nt: TGTGCCAGCAGCGTTAACCGGGACAGGGGTAACACTGAAGCTTTCTTT
j_call: TRBJ1-1
v_call: TRBV9
clone_size: NA
d_call: TRBD1

cdr3_aa: CASSQDPGGAEKLFF
cdr3_nt: TGTGCCAGCAGCCAAGACCCGGGAGGAGCTGAAAAACTGTTTTTT
j_call: TRBJ1-4
v_call: TRBV3-1
clone_size: many
d_call: NA

cdr3_aa: CASSYDRQGFHGYTF
cdr3_nt: TGTGCCAGCAGTTACGATAGACAGGGGTTCCATGGCTACACCTTC
j_call: TRBJ1-2
v_call: TRBV6-6
clone_size: many
d_call: TRBD1

cdr3_aa: CATSRVDGYQPQHF
cdr3_nt: TGTGCCACCAGCAGAGTGGACGGGTATCAGCCCCAGCATTTT
j_call: TRBJ1-5
v_call: TRBV15
clone_size: NA
d_call: NA

cdr3_aa: CASSTTGGEQYF
cdr3_nt: TGTGCCAGCAGTACCACAGGGGGTGAGCAGTACTTC
j_call: TRBJ2-7
v_call: TRBV27
clone_size: NA
d_call: TRBD1